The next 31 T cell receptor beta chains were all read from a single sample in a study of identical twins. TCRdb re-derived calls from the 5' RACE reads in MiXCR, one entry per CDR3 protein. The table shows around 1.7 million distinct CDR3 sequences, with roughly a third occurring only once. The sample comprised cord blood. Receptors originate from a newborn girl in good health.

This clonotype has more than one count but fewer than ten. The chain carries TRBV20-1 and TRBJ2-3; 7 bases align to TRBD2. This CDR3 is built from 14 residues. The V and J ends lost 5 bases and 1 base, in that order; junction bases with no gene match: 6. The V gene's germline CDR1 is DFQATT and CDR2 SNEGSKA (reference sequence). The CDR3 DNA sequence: TGCAGTGCTCAGACTACTAGCGGCACAGATACGCAGTATTTT. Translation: CSAQTTSGTDTQYF.

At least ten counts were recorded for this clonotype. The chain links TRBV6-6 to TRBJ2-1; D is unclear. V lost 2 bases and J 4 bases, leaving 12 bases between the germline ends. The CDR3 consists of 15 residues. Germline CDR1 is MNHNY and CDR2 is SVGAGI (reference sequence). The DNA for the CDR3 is TGTGCCAGCAGTTACACCCCTACGATTTACAATGAGCAGTTCTTC. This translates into CASSYTPTIYNEQFF.

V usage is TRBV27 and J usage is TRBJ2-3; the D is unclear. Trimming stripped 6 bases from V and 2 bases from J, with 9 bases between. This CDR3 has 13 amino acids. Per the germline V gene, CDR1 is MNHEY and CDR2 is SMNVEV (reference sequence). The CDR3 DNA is TGTGCCAGCAGCCCCCACCCCACAGATACGCAGTATTTT. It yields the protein CASSPHPTDTQYF.

CDR3 sequence: CSAPRQGGYTGELFF. CDR3 nucleotide sequence: TGCAGTGCCCCTCGGCAGGGAGGTTACACCGGGGAGCTGTTTTTT. This chain uses TRBV20-1 with TRBJ2-2, with D possibly being TRBD2 (6 bases). The V gene lost 6 bases and the J gene lost 3 bases, with 17 bases spanning the gap. In germline, CDR1 is DFQATT, CDR2 SNEGSKA (reference sequence). This CDR3 has 15 amino acids.

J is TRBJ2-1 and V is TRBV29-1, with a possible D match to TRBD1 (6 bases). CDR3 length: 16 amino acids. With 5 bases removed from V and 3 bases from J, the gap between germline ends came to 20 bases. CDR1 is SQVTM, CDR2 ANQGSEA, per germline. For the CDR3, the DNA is TGCAGCGTTTTAGGGGACACTTTCCCGGTCTACAATGAGCAGTTCTTC. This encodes CSVLGDTFPVYNEQFF.

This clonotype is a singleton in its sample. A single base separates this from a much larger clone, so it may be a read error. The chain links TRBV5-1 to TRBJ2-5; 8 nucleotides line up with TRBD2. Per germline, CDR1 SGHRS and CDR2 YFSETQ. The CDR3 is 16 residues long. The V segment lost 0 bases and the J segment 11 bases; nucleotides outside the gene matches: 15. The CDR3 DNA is TGCGCCAGCAGCTTGGTTAGCGGGAAAACGGGTAATGAGCAGTACTTC. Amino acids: CASSLVSGKTGNEQYF.

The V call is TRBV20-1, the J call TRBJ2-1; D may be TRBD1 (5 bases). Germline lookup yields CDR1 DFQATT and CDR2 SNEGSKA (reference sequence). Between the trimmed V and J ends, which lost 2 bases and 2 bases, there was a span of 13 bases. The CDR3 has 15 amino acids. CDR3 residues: CSARPFRVAYNEQFF. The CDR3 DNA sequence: TGCAGTGCTAGACCCTTCAGGGTTGCCTACAATGAGCAGTTCTTC.

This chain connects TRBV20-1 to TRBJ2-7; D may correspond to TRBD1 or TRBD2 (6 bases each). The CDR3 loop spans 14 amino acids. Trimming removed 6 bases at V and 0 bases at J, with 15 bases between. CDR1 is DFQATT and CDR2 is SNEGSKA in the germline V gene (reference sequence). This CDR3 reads CSAPRGDTSYEQYF. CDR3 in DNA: TGCAGTGCCCCAAGGGGGGACACCTCCTACGAGCAGTACTTC.

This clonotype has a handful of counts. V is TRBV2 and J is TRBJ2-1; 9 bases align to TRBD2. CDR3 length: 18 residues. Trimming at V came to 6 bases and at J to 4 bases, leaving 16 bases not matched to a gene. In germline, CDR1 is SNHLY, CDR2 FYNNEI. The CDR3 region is CASRPIWGGGAWYNEQFF. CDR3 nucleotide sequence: TGTGCCAGCAGACCGATTTGGGGCGGGGGGGCCTGGTACAATGAGCAGTTCTTC.

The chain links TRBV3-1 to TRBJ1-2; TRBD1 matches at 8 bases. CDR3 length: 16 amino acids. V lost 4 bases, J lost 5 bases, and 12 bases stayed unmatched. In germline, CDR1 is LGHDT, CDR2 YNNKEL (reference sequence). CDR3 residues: CASSLLSGGVRYGYTF. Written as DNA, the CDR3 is TGTGCCAGCAGCCTACTATCAGGGGGCGTTCGATATGGCTACACCTTC.

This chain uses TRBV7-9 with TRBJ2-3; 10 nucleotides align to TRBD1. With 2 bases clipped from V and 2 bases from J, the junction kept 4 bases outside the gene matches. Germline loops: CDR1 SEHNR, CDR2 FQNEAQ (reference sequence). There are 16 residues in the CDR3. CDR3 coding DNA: TGTGCCAGCAGCTTATTGACAGGGGGCCCCACAGATACGCAGTATTTT. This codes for CASSLLTGGPTDTQYF. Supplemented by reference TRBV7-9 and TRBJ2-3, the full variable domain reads DTGVSQNPRHKITKRGQNVTFRCDPISEHNRLYWYRQTLGQGPEFLTYFQNEAQLEKSRLLSDRFSAERPKGSFSTLEIQRTEQGDSAMYLCASSLLTGGPTDTQYFGPGTRLTVL.

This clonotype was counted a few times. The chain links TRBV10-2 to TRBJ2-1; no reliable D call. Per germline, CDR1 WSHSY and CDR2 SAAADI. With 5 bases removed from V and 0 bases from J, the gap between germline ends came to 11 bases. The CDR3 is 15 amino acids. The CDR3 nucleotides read TGCGCCAGCAGTCCCCAATGGGCCTCCTACAATGAGCAGTTCTTC. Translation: CASSPQWASYNEQFF.

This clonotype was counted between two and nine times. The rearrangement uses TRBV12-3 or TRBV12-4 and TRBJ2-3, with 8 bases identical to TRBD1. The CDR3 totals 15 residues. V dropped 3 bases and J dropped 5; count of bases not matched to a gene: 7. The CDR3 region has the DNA TGTGCCAGCAGTTTTGGACAGGGCCGGGGAGATACGCAGTATTTT. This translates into CASSFGQGRGDTQYF.

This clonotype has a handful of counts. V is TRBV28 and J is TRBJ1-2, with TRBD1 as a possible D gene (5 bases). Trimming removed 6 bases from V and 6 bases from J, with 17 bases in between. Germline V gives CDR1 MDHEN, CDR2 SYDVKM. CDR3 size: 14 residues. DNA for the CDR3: TGTGCCAGCAGCGTGGGGCAGGGAGGGCATGGCTACACCTTC. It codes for CASSVGQGGHGYTF.

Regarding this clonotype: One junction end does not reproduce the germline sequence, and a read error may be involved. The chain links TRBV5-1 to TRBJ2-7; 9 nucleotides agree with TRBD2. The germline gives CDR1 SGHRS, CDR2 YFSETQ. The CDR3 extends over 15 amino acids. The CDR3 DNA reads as TGCGCCAGCGGCTTGAGAGGGACTAGCCGTTACGAGCAGTACTTC. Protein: CASGLRGTSRYEQYF.

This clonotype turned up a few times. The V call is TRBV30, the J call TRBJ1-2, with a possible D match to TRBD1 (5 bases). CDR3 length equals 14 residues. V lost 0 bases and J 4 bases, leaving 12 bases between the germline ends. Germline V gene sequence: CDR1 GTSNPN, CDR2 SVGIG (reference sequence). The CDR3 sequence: CAWSVLGGSYGYTF. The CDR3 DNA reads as TGTGCCTGGAGTGTACTCGGGGGTTCCTATGGCTACACCTTC.

CDR3 nucleotide sequence: TGTGCCGGGCAAGCGGGAGTTACGCGCACAGATACGCAGTATTTT. This encodes CAGQAGVTRTDTQYF. The chain combines TRBV2 with TRBJ2-3; 8 bases fit TRBD2. V lost 11 bases, J lost 1 base, and 11 bases stayed unmatched. Germline V gene lookup returns CDR1 SNHLY and CDR2 FYNNEI. The CDR3 runs to 15 residues.

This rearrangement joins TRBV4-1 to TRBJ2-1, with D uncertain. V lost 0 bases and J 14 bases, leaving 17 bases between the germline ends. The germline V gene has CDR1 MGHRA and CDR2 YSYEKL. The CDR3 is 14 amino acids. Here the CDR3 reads CASSQDLTTVKKFF. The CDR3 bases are TGCGCCAGCAGCCAAGATCTAACGACCGTAAAGAAGTTCTTC.

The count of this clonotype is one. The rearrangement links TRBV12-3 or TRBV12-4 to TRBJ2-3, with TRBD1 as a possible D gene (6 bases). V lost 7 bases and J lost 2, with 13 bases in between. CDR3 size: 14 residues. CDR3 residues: CASKAGQHTDTQYF. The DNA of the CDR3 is TGTGCCAGCAAAGCCGGACAGCACACAGATACGCAGTATTTT.

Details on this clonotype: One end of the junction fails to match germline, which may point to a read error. The CDR3 nucleotides are TGTGCCAGCAGCCTAGGACTAGCGGGAGTTTACGGGCAGTACTTC. Amino acid sequence: CASSLGLAGVYGQYF. This rearrangement joins TRBV12-3 or TRBV12-4 to TRBJ2-7, with TRBD2 identical over 13 bases. The CDR3 contains 15 residues.

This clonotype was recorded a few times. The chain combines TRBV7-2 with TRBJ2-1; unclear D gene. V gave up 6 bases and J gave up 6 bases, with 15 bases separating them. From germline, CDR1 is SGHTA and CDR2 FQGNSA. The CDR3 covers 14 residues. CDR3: CASRQTLASNEQFF. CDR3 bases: TGTGCCAGCAGGCAAACTCTGGCTAGCAATGAGCAGTTCTTC. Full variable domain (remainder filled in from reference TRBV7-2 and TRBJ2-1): GAGVSQSPSNKVTEKGKDVELRCDPISGHTALYWYRQSLGQGLEFLIYFQGNSAPDKSGLPSDRFSAERTGGSVSTLTIQRTQQEDSAVYLCASRQTLASNEQFFGPGTRLTVL.

DNA of the CDR3: TGTGCCAGCAGACCTTGGACTAGGAGTTGGAATGAGCAGTTCTTC. Protein product: CASRPWTRSWNEQFF. The V call is TRBV6-2 or TRBV6-3, the J call TRBJ2-1; TRBD2 aligns across 7 bases. CDR3 size: 15 residues. After removal of 6 bases from V and 7 bases from J, the junction contained 12 bases not matched to a gene. Germline V gene sequence: CDR1 MNHEY, CDR2 SVGEGT.

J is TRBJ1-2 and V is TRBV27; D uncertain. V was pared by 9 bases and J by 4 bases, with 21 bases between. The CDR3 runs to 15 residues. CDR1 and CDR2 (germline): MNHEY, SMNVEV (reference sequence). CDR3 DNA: TGTGCCAGTTCCCCCGGGCGGGCTACCCTCTATGGCTACACCTTC. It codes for CASSPGRATLYGYTF.

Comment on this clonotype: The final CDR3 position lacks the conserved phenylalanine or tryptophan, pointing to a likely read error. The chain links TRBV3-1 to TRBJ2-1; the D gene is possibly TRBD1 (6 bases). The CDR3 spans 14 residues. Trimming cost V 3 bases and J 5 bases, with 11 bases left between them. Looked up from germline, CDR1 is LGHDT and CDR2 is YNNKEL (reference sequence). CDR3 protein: CASSHRGLDNEQFL. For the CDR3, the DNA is TGTGCCAGCAGCCACAGGGGATTGGACAATGAGCAGTTCTTA.

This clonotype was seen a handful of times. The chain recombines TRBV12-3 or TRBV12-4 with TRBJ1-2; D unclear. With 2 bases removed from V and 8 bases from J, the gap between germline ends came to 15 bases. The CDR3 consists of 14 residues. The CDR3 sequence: CASSLIGSPEGYTF. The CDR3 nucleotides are TGTGCCAGCAGTTTAATTGGGAGCCCGGAGGGCTACACCTTC.

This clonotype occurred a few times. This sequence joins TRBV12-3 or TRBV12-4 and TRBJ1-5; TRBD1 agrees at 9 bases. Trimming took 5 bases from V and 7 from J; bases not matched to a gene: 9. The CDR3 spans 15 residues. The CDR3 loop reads CASSTTGGGGQPQHF. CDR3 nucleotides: TGTGCCAGCAGTACCACAGGGGGCGGGGGACAGCCCCAGCATTTT.

CDR3 sequence reads: CASSESRLNTEAFF. The DNA of the CDR3 is TGTGCCAGCAGTGAATCTAGGTTGAACACTGAAGCTTTCTTT. V is TRBV6-1 and J is TRBJ1-1, with D uncertain. V was cut by 2 bases and J by 0 bases, with 7 bases left in between. The germline V gene encodes CDR1 MNHNS and CDR2 SASEGT. The CDR3 contains 14 residues.

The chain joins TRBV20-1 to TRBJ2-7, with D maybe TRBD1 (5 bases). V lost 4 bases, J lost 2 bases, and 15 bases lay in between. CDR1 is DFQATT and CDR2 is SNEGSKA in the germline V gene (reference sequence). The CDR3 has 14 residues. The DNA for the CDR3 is TGCAGTGCTACAGGCAGGGCCGGACCCTACGAGCAGTACTTC. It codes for CSATGRAGPYEQYF.

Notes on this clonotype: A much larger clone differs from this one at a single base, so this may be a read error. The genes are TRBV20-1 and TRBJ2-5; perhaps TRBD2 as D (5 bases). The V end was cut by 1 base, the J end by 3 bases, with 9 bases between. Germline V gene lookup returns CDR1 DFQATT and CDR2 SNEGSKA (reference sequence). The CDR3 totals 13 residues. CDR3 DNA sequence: TGCAGTGCTAGAGGTGCGGGTAAAGAGACCCAGTACTTC. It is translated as CSARGAGKETQYF.

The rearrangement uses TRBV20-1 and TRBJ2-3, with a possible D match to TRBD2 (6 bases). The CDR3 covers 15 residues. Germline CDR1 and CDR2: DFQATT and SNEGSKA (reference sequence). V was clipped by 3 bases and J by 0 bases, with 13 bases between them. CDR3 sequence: CSASSVADSTDTQYF. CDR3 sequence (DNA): TGCAGTGCTAGTTCGGTAGCGGATAGCACAGATACGCAGTATTTT.

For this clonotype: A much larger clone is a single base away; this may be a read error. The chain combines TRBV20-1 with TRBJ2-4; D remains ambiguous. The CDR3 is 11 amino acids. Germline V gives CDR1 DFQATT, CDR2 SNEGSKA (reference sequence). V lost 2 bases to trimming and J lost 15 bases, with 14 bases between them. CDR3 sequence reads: CSARQKETRYF. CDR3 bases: TGCAGTGCTAGACAGAAAGAGACCCGGTACTTC.